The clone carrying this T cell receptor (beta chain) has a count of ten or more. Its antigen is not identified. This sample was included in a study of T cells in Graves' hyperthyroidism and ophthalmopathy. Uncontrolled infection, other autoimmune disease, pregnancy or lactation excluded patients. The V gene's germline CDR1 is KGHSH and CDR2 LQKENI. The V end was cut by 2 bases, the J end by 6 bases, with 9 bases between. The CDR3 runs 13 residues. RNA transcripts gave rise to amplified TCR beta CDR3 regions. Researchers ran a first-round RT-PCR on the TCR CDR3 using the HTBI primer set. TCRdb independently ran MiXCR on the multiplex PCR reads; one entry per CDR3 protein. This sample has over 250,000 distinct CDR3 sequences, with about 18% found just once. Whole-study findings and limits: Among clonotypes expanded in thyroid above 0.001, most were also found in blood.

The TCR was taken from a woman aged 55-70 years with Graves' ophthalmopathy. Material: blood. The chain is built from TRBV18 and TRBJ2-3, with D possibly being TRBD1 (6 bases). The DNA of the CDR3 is TGTGCCAGCTCACCAGCCGACAGGGATACGCAGTATTTT. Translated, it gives CASSPADRDTQYF.